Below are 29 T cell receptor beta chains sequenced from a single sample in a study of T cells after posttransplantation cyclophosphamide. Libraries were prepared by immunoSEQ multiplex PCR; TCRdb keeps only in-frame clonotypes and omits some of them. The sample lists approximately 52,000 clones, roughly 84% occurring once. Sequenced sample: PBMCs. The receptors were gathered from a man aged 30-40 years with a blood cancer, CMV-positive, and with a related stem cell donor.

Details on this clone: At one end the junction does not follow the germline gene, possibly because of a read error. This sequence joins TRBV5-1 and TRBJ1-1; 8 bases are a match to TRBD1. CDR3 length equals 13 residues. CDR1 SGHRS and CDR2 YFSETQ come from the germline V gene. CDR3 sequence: CASSLEDREQAVF. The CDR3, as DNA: TGCGCCAGCAGCTTGGAGGACAGGGAGCAGGCGGTCTTT.

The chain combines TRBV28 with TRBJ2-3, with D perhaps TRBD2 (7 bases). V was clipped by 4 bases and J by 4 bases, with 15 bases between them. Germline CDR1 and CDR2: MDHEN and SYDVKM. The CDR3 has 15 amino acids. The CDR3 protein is CASSYQGRGADTQYF. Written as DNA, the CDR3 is TGTGCCAGCAGTTATCAGGGGAGGGGTGCAGATACGCAGTATTTT.

CDR3 residues: CASSLGHVGGSETQYF. CDR3 sequence (DNA): TGCGCCAGCAGCTTGGGGCATGTGGGAGGGTCGGAGACCCAGTACTTC. J is TRBJ2-5 and V is TRBV5-1; 7 bases are a match to TRBD2. V shed 0 bases and J 5 bases; nucleotides not matched to a gene: 10. Germline values: CDR1 SGHRS, CDR2 YFSETQ. The CDR3 runs 16 residues.

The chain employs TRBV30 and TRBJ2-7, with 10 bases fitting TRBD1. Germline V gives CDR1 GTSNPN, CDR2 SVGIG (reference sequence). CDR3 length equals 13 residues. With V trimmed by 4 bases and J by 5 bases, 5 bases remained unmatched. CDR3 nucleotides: TGTGCCTGGACTCGACAGGGGGCGGACGAGCAGTACTTC. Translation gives CAWTRQGADEQYF.

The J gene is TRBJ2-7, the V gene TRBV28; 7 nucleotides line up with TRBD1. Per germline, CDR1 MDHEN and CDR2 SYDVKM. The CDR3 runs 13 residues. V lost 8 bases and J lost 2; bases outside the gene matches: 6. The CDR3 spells CASWNRGTYEQYF. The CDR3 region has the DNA TGTGCCAGCTGGAACAGGGGCACCTACGAGCAGTACTTC.

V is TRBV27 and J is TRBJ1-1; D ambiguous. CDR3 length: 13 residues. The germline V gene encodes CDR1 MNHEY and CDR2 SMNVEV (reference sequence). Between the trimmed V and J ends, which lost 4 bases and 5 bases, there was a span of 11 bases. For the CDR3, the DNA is TGTGCCAGCAGTTCATCGGGCTTAACTGAAGCTTTCTTT. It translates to CASSSSGLTEAFF.

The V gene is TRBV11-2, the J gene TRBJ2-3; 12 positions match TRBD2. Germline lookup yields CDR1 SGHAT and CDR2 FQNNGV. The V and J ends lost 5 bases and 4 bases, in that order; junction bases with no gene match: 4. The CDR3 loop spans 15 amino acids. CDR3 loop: CASSTRLAGADTQYF. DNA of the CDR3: TGTGCCAGCAGCACCAGACTAGCGGGAGCAGATACGCAGTATTTT.

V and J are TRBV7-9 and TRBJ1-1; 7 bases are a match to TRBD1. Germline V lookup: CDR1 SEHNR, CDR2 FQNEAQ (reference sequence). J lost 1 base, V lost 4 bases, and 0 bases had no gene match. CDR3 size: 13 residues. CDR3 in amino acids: CASSWTGNTEAFF. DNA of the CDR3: TGTGCCAGCAGCTGGACAGGGAACACTGAAGCTTTCTTT.

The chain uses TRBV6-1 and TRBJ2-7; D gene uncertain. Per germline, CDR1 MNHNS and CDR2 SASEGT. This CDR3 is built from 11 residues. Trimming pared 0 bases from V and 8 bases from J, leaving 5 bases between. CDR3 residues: CASSEAGQQYF. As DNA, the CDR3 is TGTGCCAGCAGTGAAGCGGGCCAGCAGTACTTC.

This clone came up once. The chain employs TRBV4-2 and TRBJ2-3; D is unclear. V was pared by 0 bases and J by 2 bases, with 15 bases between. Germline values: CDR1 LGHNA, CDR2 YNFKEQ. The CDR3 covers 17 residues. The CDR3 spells CASSQEDTGLHTDTQYF. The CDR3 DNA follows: TGTGCCAGCAGCCAAGAAGACACTGGGCTCCACACAGATACGCAGTATTTT.

CDR3 loop: CASRTSGSFLEQYF. The CDR3 region has the DNA TGTGCCAGCAGGACTAGCGGGAGTTTTTTGGAGCAGTACTTC. This chain uses TRBV6-1 with TRBJ2-7; 12 bases are shared with TRBD2. V gave up 6 bases and J gave up 7 bases; unmatched junction bases: 7. Germline V gene data show CDR1 as MNHNS and CDR2 as SASEGT. The CDR3 extends over 14 amino acids.

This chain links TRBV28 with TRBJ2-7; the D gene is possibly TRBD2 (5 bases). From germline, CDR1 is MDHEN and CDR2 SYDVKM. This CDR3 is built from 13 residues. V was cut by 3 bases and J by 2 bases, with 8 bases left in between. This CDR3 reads CASSFGKPYEQYF. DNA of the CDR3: TGTGCCAGCAGTTTCGGGAAGCCCTACGAGCAGTACTTC.

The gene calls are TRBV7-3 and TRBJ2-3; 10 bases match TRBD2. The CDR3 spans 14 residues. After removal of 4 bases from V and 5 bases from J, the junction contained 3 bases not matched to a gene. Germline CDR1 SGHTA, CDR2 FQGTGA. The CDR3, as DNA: TGTGCCAGCAGCTCGCAGCGGGAGGGAGATACGCAGTATTTT. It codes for CASSSQREGDTQYF. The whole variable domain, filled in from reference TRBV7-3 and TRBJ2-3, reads GAGVSQTPSNKVTEKGKYVELRCDPISGHTALYWYRQSLGQGPEFLIYFQGTGAADDSGLPNDRFFAVRPEGSVSTLKIQRTERGDSAVYLCASSSQREGDTQYFGPGTRLTVL.

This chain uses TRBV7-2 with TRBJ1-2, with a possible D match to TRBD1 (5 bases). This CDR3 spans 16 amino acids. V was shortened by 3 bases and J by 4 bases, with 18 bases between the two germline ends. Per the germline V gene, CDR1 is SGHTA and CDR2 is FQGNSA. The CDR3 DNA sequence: TGTGCCAGCAGCTTGGCTAGGGAGGGGAACAGCTATGGCTACACCTTC. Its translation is CASSLAREGNSYGYTF.

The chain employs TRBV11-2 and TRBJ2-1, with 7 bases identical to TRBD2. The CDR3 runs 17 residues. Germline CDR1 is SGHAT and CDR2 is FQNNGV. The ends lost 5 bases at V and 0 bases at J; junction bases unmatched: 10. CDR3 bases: TGTGCCAGCAGCCAAACTAGCGACCCGAGCTCCTACAATGAGCAGTTCTTC. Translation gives CASSQTSDPSSYNEQFF. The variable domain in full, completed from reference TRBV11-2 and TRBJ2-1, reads EAGVAQSPRYKIIEKRQSVAFWCNPISGHATLYWYQQILGQGPKLLIQFQNNGVVDDSQLPKDRFSAERLKGVDSTLKIQPAKLEDSAVYLCASSQTSDPSSYNEQFFGPGTRLTVL.

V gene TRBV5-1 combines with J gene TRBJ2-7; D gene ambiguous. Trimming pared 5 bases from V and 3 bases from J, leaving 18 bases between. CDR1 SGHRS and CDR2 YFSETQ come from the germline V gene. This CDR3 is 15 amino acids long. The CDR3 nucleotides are TGCGCCAGCAGTTTTGACCCGCTAGTTAGCTACGAGCAGTACTTC. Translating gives CASSFDPLVSYEQYF.

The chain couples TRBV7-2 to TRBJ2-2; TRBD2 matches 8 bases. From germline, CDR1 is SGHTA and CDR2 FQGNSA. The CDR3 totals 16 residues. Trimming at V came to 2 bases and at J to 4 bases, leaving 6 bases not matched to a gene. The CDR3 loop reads CASSLQAGASTGELFF. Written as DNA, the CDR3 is TGTGCCAGCAGCTTACAAGCGGGAGCCTCCACCGGGGAGCTGTTTTTT.

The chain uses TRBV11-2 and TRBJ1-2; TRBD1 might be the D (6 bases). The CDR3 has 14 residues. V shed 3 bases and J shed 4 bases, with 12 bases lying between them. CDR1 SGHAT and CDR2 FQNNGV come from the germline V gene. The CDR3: CASSFGGRGYGYTF. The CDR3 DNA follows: TGTGCCAGCAGCTTCGGGGGGCGGGGCTATGGCTACACCTTC.

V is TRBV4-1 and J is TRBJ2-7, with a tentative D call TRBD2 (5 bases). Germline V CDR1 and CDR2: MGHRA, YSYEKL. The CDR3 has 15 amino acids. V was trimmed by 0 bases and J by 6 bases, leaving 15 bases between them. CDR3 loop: CASSQETASILEQYF. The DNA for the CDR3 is TGCGCCAGCAGCCAAGAAACGGCTAGCATTCTCGAGCAGTACTTC.

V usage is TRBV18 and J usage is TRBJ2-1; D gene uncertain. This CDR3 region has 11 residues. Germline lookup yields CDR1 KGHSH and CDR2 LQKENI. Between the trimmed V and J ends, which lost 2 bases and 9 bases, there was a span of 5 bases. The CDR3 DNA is TGTGCCAGCTCACCATCCAGTGAGCAGTTCTTC. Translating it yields CASSPSSEQFF.

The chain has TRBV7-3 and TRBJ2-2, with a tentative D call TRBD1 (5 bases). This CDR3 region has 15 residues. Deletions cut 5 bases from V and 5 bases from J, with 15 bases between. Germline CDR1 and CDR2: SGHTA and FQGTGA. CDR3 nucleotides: TGTGCCAGCAGCCGTGAGGCAGGGCCAACCGGGGAGCTGTTTTTT. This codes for CASSREAGPTGELFF.

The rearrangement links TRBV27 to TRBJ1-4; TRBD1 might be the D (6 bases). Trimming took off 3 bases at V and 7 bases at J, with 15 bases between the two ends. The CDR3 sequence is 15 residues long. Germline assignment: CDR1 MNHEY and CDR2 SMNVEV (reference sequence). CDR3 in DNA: TGTGCCAGCAGTTTCCGGGGGGCGCCTGGTGAAAAACTGTTTTTT. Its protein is CASSFRGAPGEKLFF.

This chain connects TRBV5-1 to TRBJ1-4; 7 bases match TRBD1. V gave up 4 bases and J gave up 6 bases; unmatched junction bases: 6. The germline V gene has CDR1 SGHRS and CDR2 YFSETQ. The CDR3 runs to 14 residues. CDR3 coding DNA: TGCGCCAGCAGCCGACAGGGAAGGGATGAAAAACTGTTTTTT. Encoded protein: CASSRQGRDEKLFF.

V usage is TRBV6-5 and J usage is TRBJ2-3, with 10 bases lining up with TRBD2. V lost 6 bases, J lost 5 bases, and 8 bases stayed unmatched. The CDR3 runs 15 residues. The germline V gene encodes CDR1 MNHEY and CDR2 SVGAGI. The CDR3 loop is CASRVAGGAGDTQYF. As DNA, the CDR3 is TGTGCCAGCAGGGTAGCGGGAGGTGCGGGAGATACGCAGTATTTT.

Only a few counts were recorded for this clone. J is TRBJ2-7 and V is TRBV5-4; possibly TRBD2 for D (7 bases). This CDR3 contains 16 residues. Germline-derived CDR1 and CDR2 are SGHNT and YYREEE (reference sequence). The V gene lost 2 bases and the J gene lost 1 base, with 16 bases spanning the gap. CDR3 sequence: CASSLTGRGDSYEQYF. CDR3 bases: TGTGCCAGCAGCTTAACTGGGAGGGGGGATTCCTACGAGCAGTACTTC.

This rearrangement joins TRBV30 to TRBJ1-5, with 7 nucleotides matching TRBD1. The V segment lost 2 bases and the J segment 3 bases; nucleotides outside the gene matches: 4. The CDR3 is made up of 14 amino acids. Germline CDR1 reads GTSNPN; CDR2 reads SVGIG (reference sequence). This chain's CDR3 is CAWSLQGTNQPQHF. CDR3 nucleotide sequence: TGTGCCTGGAGTTTACAGGGGACCAATCAGCCCCAGCATTTT.

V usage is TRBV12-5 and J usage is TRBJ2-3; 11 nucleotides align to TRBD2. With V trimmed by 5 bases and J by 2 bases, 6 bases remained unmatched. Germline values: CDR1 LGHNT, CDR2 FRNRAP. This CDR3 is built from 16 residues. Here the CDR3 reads CASGPGTSGITDTQYF. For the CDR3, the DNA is TGTGCTAGTGGTCCTGGGACTAGCGGAATCACAGATACGCAGTATTTT.

CDR3 in DNA: TGTGCCAGCAGTGGGGACAGGGGTAGCAATCAGCCCCAGCATTTT. It codes for CASSGDRGSNQPQHF. The chain employs TRBV2 and TRBJ1-5; 10 bases are shared with TRBD1. With 4 bases clipped from V and 0 bases from J, the junction kept 0 bases outside the gene matches. Germline values: CDR1 SNHLY, CDR2 FYNNEI. The CDR3 runs 15 residues. The complete variable domain, with remaining parts taken from reference TRBV2 and TRBJ1-5, reads EPEVTQTPSHQVTQMGQEVILRCVPISNHLYFYWYRQILGQKVEFLVSFYNNEISEKSEIFDDQFSVERPDGSNFTLKIRSTKLEDSAMYFCASSGDRGSNQPQHFGDGTRLSIL.

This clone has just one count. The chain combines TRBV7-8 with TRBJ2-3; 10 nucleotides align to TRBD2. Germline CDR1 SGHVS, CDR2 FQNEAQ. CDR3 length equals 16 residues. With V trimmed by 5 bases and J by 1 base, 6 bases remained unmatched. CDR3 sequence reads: CASSPWTSGRTDTQYF. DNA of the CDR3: TGTGCCAGCAGCCCTTGGACTAGCGGTCGCACAGATACGCAGTATTTT.